The 4 T cell receptor beta chains below were found in one sample sequenced in a study of blood T cell repertoires in COVID-19. Method: immunoSEQ multiplex PCR; TCRdb's copy keeps in-frame clones and lacks some. This table holds a few hundred thousand clones, approximately 88% found once. Sample: PBMCs or T cells enriched from blood (not recorded which). The receptors stem from a man aged 25-45 years who had recovered from COVID-19.

The chain joins TRBV2 to TRBJ1-2; D is perhaps TRBD1 (6 bases). Trimming took off 6 bases at V and 7 bases at J, with 18 bases between the two ends. Germline values: CDR1 SNHLY, CDR2 FYNNEI. CDR3 size: 14 residues. This CDR3 reads CASRHETGQAGYTF. The CDR3 DNA reads as TGTGCCAGCAGGCACGAAACAGGGCAGGCTGGCTACACCTTC.

The V and J genes are TRBV5-1 and TRBJ1-2; D might be TRBD1 (5 bases). The CDR3 covers 13 residues. Germline-derived CDR1 and CDR2 are SGHRS and YFSETQ. Trimming took off 1 base at V and 5 bases at J, with 9 bases between the two ends. CDR3 DNA: TGCGCCAGCAGCTTGTGGGGCGAGTATGGCTACACCTTC. Amino acid sequence: CASSLWGEYGYTF.

V usage is TRBV2 and J usage is TRBJ1-1, with 8 nucleotides matching TRBD1. J lost 5 bases, V lost 6 bases, and 5 bases had no gene match. Germline V gene data show CDR1 as SNHLY and CDR2 as FYNNEI. The CDR3 runs to 13 residues. The CDR3 loop reads CASRLQGGTEAFF. CDR3 in DNA: TGTGCCAGCAGACTACAGGGGGGAACTGAAGCTTTCTTT.

The rearrangement joins TRBV7-2 to TRBJ1-5, with D tentatively TRBD1 (5 bases). V lost 3 bases to trimming and J lost 3 bases, with 9 bases between them. CDR3 length: 14 residues. The germline gives CDR1 SGHTA, CDR2 FQGNSA. CDR3 loop: CASSFGGTNQPQHF. Written as DNA, the CDR3 is TGTGCCAGCAGCTTTGGGGGGACCAATCAGCCCCAGCATTTT.